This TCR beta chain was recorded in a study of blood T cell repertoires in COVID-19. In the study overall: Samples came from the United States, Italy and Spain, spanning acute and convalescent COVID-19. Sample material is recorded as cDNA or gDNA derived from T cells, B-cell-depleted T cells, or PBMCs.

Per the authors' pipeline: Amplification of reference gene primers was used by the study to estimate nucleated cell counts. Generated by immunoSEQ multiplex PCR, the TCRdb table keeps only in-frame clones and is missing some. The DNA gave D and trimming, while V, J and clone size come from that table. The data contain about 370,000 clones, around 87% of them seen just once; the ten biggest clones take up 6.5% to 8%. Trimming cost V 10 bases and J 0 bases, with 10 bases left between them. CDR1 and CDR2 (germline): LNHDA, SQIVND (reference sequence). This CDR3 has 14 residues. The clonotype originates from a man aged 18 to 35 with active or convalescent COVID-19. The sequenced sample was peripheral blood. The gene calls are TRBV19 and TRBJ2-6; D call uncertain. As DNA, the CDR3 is TGTGCCACCCTCTCTATCTCTGGGGCCAACGTCCTGACTTTC. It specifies CATLSISGANVLTF.